This TCR beta chain is drawn from a study of cytomegalovirus exposure and HLA in healthy donors. Notes on the study in general: Rates of TCR association differed by HLA locus in a later analysis, with DRB1 highest and HLA-C lowest. The study dropped some indistinguishable V segments, TRBV6-2 and TRBV6-3 among them. Some public TCRs appeared in many individuals, while most sequences were rare.

As to this clone: What it binds is not known.

J lost 7 bases, V lost 0 bases, and 7 bases had no gene match. The germline V gene has CDR1 SGHRS and CDR2 YFSETQ. CDR3 length equals 15 residues. The primer mix had 60 Vbeta and 13 Jbeta primers. Libraries were prepared by immunoSEQ multiplex PCR; TCRdb keeps only in-frame clonotypes and omits some of them. The sample has 70,000 to 95,000 clones; more than 70% are singletons. The specimen sequenced was PBMCs. The rearrangement links TRBV5-1 to TRBJ1-2; 9 nucleotides line up with TRBD1. This TCR derives from a man younger than 35 in good health and CMV-seronegative. The CDR3 region is CASSLAEDRGGGYTF. The CDR3 DNA reads as TGCGCCAGCAGCTTGGCCGAGGACAGGGGAGGTGGCTACACCTTC.